This T cell receptor (beta chain) originates from a study of radiotherapy plus CTLA-4 blockade in lung cancer. About the research overall: Objective response rate was over 15%; disease control rate, about 28%.

People whose metastatic non-small-cell lung cancer was chemo-refractory got focal radiation along with CTLA-4 blockade by ipilimumab. Germline lookup yields CDR1 SGDLS and CDR2 YYNGEE. Trimming stripped 3 bases from V and 1 base from J, with 11 bases between. This CDR3 is 15 amino acids long. On this clone: The antigen is unknown.

Study observations and caveats: Reports state that early shifts in blood T cell clones, with interferon-beta, best predicted response. After radiotherapy and ipilimumab, tumor-derived clones expanded in peripheral blood.

Sequencing used immunoSEQ multiplex PCR; TCRdb keeps in-frame clones, though not all of them. The table lists 100,000 to 150,000 clones, 85% to 90% of them singletons. The chain combines TRBV9 with TRBJ2-1; D is uncertain. The sequences come from peripheral blood, collected from a patient treated with radiotherapy plus ipilimumab. This clonotype was sampled from a human donor with non-small cell lung cancer that progressed on radiotherapy plus ipilimumab. CDR3 region: CASSAGHVSYNEQFF. Here the CDR3 DNA reads TGTGCCAGCAGCGCCGGGCATGTATCCTACAATGAGCAGTTCTTC.